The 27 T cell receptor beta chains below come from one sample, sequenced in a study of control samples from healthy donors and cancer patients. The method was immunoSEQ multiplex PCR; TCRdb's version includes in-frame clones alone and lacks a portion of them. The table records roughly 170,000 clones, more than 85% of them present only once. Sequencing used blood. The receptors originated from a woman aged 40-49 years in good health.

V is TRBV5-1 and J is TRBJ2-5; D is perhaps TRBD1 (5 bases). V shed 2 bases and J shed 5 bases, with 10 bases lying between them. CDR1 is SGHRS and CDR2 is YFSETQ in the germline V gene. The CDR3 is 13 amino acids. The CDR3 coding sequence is TGCGCCAGCAGCTTACAGGCTGGGGAGACCCAGTACTTC. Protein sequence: CASSLQAGETQYF.

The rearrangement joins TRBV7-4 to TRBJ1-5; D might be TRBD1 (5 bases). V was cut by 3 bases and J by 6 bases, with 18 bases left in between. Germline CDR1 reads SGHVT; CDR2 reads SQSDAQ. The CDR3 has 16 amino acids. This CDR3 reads CASSFHGEGMSQPQHF. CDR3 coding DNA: TGTGCCAGCAGCTTTCACGGGGAGGGGATGAGTCAGCCCCAGCATTTT.

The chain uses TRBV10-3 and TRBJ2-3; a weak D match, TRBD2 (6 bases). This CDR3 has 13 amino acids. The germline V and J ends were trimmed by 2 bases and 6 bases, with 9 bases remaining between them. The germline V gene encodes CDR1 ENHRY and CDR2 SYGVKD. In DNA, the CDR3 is TGTGCCATCAGTGAGGGGGAGGTGGATACGCAGTATTTT. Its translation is CAISEGEVDTQYF.

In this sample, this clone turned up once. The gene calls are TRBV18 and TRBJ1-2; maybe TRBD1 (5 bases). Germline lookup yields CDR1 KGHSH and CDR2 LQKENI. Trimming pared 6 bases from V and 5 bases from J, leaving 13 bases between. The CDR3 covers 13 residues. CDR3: CASSKGNSYGYTF. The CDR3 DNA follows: TGTGCCAGCTCTAAGGGGAACTCGTATGGCTACACCTTC.

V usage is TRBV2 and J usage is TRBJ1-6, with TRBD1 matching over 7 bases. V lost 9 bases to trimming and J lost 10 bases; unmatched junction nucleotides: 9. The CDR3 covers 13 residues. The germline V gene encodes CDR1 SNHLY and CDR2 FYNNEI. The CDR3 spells CASLQTGTSPLHF. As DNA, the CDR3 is TGTGCCAGTCTTCAGACAGGGACCTCACCCCTCCACTTT.

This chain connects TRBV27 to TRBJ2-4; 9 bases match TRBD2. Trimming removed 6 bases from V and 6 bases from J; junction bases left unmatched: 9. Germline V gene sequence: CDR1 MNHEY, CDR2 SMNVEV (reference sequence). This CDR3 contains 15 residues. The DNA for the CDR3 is TGTGCCAGCAGGGAGAGCGGGGGGCGAGGAAACATTCAGTACTTC. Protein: CASRESGGRGNIQYF.

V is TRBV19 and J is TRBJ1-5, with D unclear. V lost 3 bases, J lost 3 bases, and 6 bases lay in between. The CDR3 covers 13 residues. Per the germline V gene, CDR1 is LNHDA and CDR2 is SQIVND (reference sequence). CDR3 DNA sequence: TGTGCCAGTAGTATTAGGATCAATCAGCCCCAGCATTTT. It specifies CASSIRINQPQHF.

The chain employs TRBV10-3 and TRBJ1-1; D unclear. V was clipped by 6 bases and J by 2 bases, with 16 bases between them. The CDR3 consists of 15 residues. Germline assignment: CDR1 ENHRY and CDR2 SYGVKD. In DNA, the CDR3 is TGTGCCATCAGCCCATCAGTTGAGGGAAACACTGAAGCTTTCTTT. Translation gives CAISPSVEGNTEAFF.

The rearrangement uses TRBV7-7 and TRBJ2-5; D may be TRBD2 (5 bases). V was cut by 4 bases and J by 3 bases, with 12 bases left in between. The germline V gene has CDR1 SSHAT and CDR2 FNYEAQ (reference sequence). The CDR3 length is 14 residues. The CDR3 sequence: CASSSPDGEETQYF. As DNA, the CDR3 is TGTGCCAGCAGCTCCCCGGACGGGGAAGAGACCCAGTACTTC.

The CDR3 is CASSQDLDTGMIYGYTF. DNA for the CDR3: TGCGCCAGCAGCCAAGATCTAGATACAGGGATGATCTATGGCTACACCTTC. J is TRBJ1-2 and V is TRBV4-1, with D perhaps TRBD1 (6 bases). Germline V gene sequence: CDR1 MGHRA, CDR2 YSYEKL. The CDR3 totals 17 residues. Trimming removed 0 bases from V and 4 bases from J, with 18 bases in between.

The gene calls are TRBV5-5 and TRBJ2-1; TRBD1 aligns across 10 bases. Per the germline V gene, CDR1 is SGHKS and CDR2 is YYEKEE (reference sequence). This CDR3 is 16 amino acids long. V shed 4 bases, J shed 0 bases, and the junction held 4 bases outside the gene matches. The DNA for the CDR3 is TGTGCCAGCAGCCTTAGGGACAGGGGCTCCTACAATGAGCAGTTCTTC. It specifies CASSLRDRGSYNEQFF.

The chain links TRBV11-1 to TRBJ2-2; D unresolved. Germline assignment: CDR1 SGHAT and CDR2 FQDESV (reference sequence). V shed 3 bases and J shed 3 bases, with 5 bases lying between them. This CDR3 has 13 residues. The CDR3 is CASSFRDTGELFF. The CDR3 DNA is TGTGCCAGCAGCTTCCGGGACACCGGGGAGCTGTTTTTT.

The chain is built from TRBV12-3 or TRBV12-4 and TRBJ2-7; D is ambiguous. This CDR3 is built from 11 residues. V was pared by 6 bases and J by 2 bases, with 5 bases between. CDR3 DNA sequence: TGTGCCAGCAGGATAACCTACGAGCAGTACTTC. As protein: CASRITYEQYF.

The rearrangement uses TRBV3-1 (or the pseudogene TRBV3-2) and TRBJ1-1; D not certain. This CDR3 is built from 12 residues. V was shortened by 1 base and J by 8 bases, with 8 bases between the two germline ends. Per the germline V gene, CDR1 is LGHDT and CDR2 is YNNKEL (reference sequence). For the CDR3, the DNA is TGTGCCAGCAGCCAAGCCGATGGGGAAGCTTTCTTT. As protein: CASSQADGEAFF.

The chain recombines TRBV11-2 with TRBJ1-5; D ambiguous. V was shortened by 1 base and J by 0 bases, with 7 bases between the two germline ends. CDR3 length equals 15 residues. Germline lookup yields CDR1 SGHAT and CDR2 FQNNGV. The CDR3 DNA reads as TGTGCCAGCAGCTTAGCTGGGTATAGCAATCAGCCCCAGCATTTT. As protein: CASSLAGYSNQPQHF. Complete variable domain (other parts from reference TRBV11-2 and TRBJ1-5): EAGVAQSPRYKIIEKRQSVAFWCNPISGHATLYWYQQILGQGPKLLIQFQNNGVVDDSQLPKDRFSAERLKGVDSTLKIQPAKLEDSAVYLCASSLAGYSNQPQHFGDGTRLSIL.

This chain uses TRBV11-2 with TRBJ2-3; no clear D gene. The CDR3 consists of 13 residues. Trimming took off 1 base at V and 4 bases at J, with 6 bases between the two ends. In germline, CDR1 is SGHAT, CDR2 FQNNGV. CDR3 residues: CASSLGWADTQYF. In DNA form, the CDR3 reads TGTGCCAGCAGCTTAGGATGGGCAGATACGCAGTATTTT.

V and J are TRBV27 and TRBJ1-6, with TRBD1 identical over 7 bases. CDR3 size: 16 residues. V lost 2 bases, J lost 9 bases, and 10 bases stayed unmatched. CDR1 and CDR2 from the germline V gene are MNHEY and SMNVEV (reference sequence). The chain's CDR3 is CASSLAGQSVGSPLHF. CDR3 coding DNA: TGTGCCAGCAGTTTAGCGGGACAGAGCGTAGGTTCACCCCTCCACTTT.

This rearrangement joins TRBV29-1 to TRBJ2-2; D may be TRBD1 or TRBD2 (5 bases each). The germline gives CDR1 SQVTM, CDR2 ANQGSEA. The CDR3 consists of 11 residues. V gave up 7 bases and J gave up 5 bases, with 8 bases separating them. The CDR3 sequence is CSARETGELFF. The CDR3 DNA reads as TGCAGCGCCAGGGAGACCGGGGAGCTGTTTTTT.

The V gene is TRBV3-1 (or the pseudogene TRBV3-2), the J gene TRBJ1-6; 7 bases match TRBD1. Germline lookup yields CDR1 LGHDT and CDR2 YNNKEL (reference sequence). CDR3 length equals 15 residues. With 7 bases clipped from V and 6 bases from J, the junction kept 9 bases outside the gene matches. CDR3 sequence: CASKQIQGVNSPLHF. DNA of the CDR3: TGTGCCAGCAAACAAATCCAGGGGGTTAATTCACCCCTCCACTTT.

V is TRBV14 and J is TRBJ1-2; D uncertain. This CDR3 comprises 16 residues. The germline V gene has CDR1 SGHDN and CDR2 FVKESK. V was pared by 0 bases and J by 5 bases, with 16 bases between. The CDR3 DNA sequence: TGTGCCAGCAGCCAAGAGTGGGCAGGAGGCCCTTATGGCTACACCTTC. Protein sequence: CASSQEWAGGPYGYTF.

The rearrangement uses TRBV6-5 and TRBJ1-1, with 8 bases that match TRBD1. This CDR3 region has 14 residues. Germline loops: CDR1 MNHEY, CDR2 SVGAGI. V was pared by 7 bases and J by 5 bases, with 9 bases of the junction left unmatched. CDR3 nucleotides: TGTGCCAGCACCGCCGGGACAGGAGGGACTGAAGCTTTCTTT. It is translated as CASTAGTGGTEAFF.

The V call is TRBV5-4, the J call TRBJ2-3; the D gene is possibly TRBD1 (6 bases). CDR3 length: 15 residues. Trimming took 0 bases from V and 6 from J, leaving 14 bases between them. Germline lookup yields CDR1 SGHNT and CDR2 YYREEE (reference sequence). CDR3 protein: CASSLGGQGLDTQYF. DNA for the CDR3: TGTGCCAGCAGCTTGGGGGGGCAGGGTCTGGATACGCAGTATTTT.

The CDR3 nucleotides are TGCAGTGCTATCAAAACCGGGGAGCTGTTTTTT. Its protein product is CSAIKTGELFF. The chain joins TRBV20-1 to TRBJ2-2; D unresolved. This CDR3 is 11 amino acids long. V lost 4 bases, J lost 5 bases, and 5 bases lay in between. Germline assignment: CDR1 DFQATT and CDR2 SNEGSKA (reference sequence).

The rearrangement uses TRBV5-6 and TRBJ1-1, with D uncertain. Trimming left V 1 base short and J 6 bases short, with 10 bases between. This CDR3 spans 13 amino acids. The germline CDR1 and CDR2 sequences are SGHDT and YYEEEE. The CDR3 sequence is CASSLKGLAEAFF. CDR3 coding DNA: TGTGCCAGCAGCTTGAAGGGATTGGCTGAAGCTTTCTTT.

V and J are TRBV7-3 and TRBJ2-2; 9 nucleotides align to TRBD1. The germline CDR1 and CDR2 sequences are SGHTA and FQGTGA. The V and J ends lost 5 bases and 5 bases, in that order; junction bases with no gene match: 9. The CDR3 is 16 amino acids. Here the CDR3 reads CASSPDRGGITGELFF. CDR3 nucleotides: TGTGCCAGCAGCCCGGACAGGGGCGGTATAACCGGGGAGCTGTTTTTT. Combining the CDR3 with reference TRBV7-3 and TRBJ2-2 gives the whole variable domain GAGVSQTPSNKVTEKGKYVELRCDPISGHTALYWYRQSLGQGPEFLIYFQGTGAADDSGLPNDRFFAVRPEGSVSTLKIQRTERGDSAVYLCASSPDRGGITGELFFGEGSRLTVL.

CDR3 nucleotides: TGTGCCAGCAGCCAGACAGGATACGATCAGCCCCAGCATTTT. It yields the protein CASSQTGYDQPQHF. V gene TRBV3-1 (or the pseudogene TRBV3-2) combines with J gene TRBJ1-5; a possible D gene is TRBD1 (6 bases). Germline-derived CDR1 and CDR2 are LGHDT and YNNKEL (reference sequence). Trimming took 3 bases from V and 5 from J, leaving 11 bases between them. This CDR3 has 14 residues.

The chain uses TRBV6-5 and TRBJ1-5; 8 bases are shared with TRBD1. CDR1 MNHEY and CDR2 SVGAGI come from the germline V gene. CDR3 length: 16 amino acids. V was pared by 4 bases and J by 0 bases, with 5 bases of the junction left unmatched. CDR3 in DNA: TGTGCCAGCAGTTCCCGAGGACAGGGTAGCAATCAGCCCCAGCATTTT. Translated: CASSSRGQGSNQPQHF.